This T cell receptor beta chain appears in the sequencing data of a study of glioma-infiltrating T cells. Across the whole study: Low-grade gliomas were grade II; glioblastomas were grade IV at initial diagnosis. Study findings and constraints: Only very few CDR3 sequences appeared in both tissue and blood.

The iRepertoire nested amplicon-rescue multiplex PCR amplified TCR alpha and beta CDR3s from RNA. Each CDR3 protein is one row after TCRdb ran MiXCR on the multiplex PCR reads. The top ten clones hold approximately 12% of a sample with about 410,000 distinct CDR3 sequences, less than 50% of them seen once. In germline, CDR1 is SGHRS, CDR2 YFSETQ. Trimming removed 0 bases from V and 5 bases from J; junction bases left unmatched: 2. This CDR3 is 13 amino acids long. Regarding this clonotype: The target antigen is unknown.

The chain couples TRBV5-1 to TRBJ2-7; 7 bases agree with TRBD1. Sequenced sample: glioma tissue, nonneoplastic brain tissue, or PBMCs (not recorded which). The receptor was derived from a human donor with low-grade glioma or glioblastoma, undergoing nonglioma brain surgery, or in good health (not recorded which). The CDR3 protein is CASSLEGADEQYF. The CDR3 DNA follows: TGCGCCAGCAGCTTGGAGGGGGCCGACGAGCAGTACTTC.